Sequencing of this T cell receptor beta chain was carried out in a study of vaccination and CD4 T cells after COVID-19. Study-wide context: No peptide, an HIV-1 Nef pool, or a CEFX pool was what each control culture received.

Treatment described: roughly 10-day PBMC culture with coronavirus spike peptide pools or control peptides (ViraFEST assay). In regard to this clonotype: What it binds is not known.

CD4+ T cells that had been cultured provided DNA sequenced with the Oncomine TCR Beta short-read assay. TCRdb reprocessed the PCR reads with MiXCR, giving one entry per CDR3 protein. Of 15,000 to 20,000 distinct CDR3 sequences listed, roughly 78% are singletons. Sequences were derived from CD4+ T cells from blood, cultured in vitro, sampled after SARS-CoV-2 vaccination. The source is a human donor who received a COVID-19 vaccine.

In DNA form, the CDR3 reads TGTGCCAGCAGCCGAGACAGGGGCAATCAGCCCCAGCATTTT. It translates to CASSRDRGNQPQHF. The genes are TRBV12-3 or TRBV12-4 and TRBJ1-5; 7 positions match TRBD1. With V trimmed by 6 bases and J by 2 bases, 4 bases remained unmatched. The CDR3 contains 14 residues.